The clone carrying this T cell receptor (beta chain) was detected once. V was pared by 0 bases and J by 8 bases, with 5 bases of the junction left unmatched. The CDR3 has 14 amino acids. Germline CDR1 LGHDT, CDR2 YNNKEL (reference sequence). Clones were sequenced by immunoSEQ multiplex PCR, and TCRdb holds only the in-frame ones, with some missing. Counted here are roughly 70,000 clones, roughly nine tenths occurring once; the ten biggest clones make up roughly 3.6%. The record originates from a study of blood T cell repertoires in COVID-19. The receptor was derived from a man aged 70-80 years with active COVID-19. V usage is TRBV3-1 (or the pseudogene TRBV3-2) and J usage is TRBJ2-3; 7 bases are shared with TRBD1. The sample was peripheral blood. In nucleotides, the CDR3 is TGTGCCAGCAGCCAAGAGGCAGCAGGGGGTACGCAGTATTTT. Translating it yields CASSQEAAGGTQYF.